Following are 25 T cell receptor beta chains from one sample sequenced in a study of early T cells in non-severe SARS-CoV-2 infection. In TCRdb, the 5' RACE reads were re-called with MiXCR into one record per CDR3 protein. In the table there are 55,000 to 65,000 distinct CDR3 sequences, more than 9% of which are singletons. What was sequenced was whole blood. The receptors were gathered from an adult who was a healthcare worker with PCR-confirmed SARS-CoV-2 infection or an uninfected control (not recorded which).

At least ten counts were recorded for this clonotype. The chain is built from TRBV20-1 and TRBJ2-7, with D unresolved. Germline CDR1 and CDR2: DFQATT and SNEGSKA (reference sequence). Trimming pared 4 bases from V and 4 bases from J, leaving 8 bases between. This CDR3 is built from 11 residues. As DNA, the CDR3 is TGCAGTGCTACTGTCGGATACGAGCAGTACTTC. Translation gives CSATVGYEQYF.

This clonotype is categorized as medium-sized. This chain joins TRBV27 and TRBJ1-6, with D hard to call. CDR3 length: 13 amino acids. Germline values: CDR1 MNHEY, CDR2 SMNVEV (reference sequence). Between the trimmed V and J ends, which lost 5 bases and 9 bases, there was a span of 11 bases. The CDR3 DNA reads TGTGCCAGCAGTCCCCCTGAGGGTTCACCCCTCCACTTT. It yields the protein CASSPPEGSPLHF.

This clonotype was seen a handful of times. CDR3 residues: CSVEVTGMNTEAFF. Written as DNA, the CDR3 is TGCAGCGTTGAGGTTACAGGTATGAACACTGAAGCTTTCTTT. The rearrangement uses TRBV29-1 and TRBJ1-1; the D gene is possibly TRBD1 (5 bases). Germline loops: CDR1 SQVTM, CDR2 ANQGSEA. The CDR3 consists of 14 residues. Deletions cut 3 bases from V and 0 bases from J, with 11 bases between.

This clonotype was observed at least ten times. DNA of the CDR3: TGTGCCAGCAGCAAACTACAGGGGACCACTGAAGCTTTCTTT. This translates into CASSKLQGTTEAFF. The chain couples TRBV7-2 to TRBJ1-1, with TRBD1 identical over 7 bases. Losses at the gene ends were 5 bases for V and 4 bases for J; bases not matched to a gene: 7. The germline V gene encodes CDR1 SGHTA and CDR2 FQGNSA. This CDR3 has 14 amino acids. Together with reference TRBV7-2 and TRBJ1-1, the CDR3 gives the full variable domain: GAGVSQSPSNKVTEKGKDVELRCDPISGHTALYWYRQSLGQGLEFLIYFQGNSAPDKSGLPSDRFSAERTGGSVSTLTIQRTQQEDSAVYLCASSKLQGTTEAFFGQGTRLTVV.

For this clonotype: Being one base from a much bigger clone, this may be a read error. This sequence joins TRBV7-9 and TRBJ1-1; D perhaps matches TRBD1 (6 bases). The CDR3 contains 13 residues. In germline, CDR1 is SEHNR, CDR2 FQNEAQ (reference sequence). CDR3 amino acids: CASSPGAGTESFF. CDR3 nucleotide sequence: TGTGCCAGCAGCCCGGGGGCTGGCACTGAATCTTTCTTT.

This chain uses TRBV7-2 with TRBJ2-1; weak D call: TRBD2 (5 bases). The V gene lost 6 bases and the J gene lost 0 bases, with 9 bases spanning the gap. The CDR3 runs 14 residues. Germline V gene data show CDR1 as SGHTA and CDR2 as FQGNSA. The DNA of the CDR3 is TGTGCCAGCAGGGACTCCAGCTCCTACAATGAGCAGTTCTTC. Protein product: CASRDSSSYNEQFF.

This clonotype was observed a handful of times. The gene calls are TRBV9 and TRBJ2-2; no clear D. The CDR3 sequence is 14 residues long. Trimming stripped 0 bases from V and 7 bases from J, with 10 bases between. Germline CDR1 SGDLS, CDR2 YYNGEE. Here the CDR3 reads CASSVDVDGGELFF. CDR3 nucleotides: TGTGCCAGCAGCGTAGACGTCGACGGCGGGGAGCTGTTTTTT.

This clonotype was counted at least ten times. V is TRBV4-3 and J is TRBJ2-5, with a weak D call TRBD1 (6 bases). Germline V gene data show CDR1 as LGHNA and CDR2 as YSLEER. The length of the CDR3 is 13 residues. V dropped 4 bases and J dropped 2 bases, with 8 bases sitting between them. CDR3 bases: TGCGCCAGCAGCCGGGACATTCAAGAGACCCAGTACTTC. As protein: CASSRDIQETQYF.

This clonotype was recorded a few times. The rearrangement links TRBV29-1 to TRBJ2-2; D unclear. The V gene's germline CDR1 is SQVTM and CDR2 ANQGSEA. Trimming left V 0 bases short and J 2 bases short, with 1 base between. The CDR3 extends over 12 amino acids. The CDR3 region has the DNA TGCAGCGTTGAAGATAACACCGGGGAGCTGTTTTTT. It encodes CSVEDNTGELFF.

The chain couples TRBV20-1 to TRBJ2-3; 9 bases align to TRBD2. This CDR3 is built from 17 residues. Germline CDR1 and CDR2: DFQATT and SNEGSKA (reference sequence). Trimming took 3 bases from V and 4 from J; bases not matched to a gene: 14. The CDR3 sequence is CSARLAGGPSRADTQYF. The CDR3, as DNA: TGCAGTGCTAGGTTGGCGGGAGGGCCTTCAAGGGCAGATACGCAGTATTTT.

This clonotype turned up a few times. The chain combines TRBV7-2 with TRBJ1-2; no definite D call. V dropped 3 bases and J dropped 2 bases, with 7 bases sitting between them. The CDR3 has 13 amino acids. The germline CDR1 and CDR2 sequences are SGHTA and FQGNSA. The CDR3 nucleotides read TGTGCCAGCAGCTTGCGATTAAACTATGGCTACACCTTC. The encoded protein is CASSLRLNYGYTF.

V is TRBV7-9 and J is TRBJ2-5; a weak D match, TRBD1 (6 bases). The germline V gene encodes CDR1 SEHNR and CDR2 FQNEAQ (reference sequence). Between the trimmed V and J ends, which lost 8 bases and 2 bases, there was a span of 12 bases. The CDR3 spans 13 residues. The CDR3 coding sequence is TGTGCCAGCCGGGACATACCTCAAGAGACCCAGTACTTC. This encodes CASRDIPQETQYF.

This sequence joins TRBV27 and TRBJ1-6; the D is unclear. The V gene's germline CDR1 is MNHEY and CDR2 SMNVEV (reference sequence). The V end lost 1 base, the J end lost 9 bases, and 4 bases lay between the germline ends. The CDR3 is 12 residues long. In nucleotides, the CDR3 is TGTGCCAGCAGTTTATGGGGTTCACCCCTCCACTTT. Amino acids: CASSLWGSPLHF.

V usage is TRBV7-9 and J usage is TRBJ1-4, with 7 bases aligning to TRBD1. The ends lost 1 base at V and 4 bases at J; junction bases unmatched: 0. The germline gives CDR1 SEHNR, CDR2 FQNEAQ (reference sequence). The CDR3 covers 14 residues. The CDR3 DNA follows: TGTGCCAGCAGCTTAGGACAGGGTAATGAAAAACTGTTTTTT. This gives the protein CASSLGQGNEKLFF.

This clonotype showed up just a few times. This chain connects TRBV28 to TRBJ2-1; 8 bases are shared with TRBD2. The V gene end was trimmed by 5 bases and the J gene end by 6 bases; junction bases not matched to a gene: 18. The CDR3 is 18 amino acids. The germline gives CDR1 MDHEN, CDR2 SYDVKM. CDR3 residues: CASSPASAGGHYSNEQFF. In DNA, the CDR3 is TGTGCCAGCAGTCCGGCCTCGGCGGGAGGCCATTATTCCAATGAGCAGTTCTTC.

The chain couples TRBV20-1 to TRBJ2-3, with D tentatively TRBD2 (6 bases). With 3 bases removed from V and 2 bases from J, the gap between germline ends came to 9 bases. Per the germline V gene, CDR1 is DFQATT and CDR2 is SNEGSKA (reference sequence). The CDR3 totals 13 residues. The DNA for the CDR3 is TGCAGTGCTAGCGGAGGGCCCACAGATACGCAGTATTTT. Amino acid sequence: CSASGGPTDTQYF.

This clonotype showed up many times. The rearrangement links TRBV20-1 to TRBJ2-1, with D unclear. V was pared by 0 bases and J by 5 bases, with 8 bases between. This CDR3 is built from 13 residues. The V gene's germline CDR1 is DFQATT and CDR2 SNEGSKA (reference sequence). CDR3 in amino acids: CSARENQNNEQFF. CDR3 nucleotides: TGCAGTGCTAGAGAGAACCAGAACAATGAGCAGTTCTTC.

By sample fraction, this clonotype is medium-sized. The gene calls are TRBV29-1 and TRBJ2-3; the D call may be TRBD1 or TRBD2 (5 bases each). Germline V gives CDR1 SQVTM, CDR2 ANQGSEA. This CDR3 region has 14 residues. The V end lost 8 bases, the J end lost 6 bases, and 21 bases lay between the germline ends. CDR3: CSSFGDGTDDTQYF. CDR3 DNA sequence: TGCAGCTCGTTTGGGGACGGGACGGACGATACGCAGTATTTT.

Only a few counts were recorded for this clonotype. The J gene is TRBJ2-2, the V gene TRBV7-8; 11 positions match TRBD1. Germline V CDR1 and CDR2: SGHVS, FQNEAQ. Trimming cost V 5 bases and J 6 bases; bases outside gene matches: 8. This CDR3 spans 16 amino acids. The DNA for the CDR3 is TGTGCCAGCAGCCCCACGGACAGGGGGCGCCCCGGGGAGCTGTTTTTT. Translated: CASSPTDRGRPGELFF.

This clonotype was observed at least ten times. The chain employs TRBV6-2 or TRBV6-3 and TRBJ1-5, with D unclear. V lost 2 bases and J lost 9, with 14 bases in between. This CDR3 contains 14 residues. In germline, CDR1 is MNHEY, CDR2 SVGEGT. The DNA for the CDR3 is TGTGCCAGCAGTTACAAAGGGCCCGGATGGCCCCAGCATTTT. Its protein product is CASSYKGPGWPQHF.

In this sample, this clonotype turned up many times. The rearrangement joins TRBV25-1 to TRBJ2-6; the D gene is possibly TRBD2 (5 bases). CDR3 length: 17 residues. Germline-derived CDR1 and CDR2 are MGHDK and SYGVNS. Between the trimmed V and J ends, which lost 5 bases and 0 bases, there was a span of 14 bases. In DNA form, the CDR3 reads TGTGCCAGCAGTCCCGCGGGTTCGTTCTCTGGGGCCAACGTCCTGACTTTC. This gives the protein CASSPAGSFSGANVLTF.

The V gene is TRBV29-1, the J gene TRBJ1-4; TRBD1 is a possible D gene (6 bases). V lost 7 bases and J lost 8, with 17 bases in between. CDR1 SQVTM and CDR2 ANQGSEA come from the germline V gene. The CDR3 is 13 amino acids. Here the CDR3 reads CSALDSHSEKLFF. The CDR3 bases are TGCAGCGCCCTGGACAGCCACTCAGAAAAACTGTTTTTT.

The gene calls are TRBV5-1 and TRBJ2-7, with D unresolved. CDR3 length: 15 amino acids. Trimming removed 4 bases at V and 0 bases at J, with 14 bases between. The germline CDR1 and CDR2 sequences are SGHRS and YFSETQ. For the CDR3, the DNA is TGCGCCAGCAGCCCCCACGGCAGGAGCTCCTACGAGCAGTACTTC. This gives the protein CASSPHGRSSYEQYF.

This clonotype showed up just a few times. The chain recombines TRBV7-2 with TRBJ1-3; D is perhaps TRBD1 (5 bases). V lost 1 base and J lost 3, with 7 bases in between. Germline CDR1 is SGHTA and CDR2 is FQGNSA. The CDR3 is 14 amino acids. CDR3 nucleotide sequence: TGTGCCAGCAGCTTAGTCGACAGTGGAAACACCATATATTTT. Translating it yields CASSLVDSGNTIYF.

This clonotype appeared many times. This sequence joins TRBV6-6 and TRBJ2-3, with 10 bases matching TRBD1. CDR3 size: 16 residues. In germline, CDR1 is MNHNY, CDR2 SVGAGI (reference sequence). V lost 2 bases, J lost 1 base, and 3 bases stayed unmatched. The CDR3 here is CASSYGGTGGTDTQYF. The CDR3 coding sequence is TGTGCCAGCAGTTACGGTGGGACAGGGGGCACAGATACGCAGTATTTT.